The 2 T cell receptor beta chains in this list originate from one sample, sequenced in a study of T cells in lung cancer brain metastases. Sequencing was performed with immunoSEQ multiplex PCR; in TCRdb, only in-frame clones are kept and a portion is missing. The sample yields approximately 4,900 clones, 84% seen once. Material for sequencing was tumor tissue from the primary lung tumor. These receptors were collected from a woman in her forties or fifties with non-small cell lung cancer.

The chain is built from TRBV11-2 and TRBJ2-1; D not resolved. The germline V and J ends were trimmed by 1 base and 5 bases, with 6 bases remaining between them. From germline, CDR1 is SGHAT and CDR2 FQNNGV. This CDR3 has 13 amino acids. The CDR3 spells CASSLAAHNEQFF. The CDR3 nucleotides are TGTGCCAGCAGCTTAGCGGCTCACAATGAGCAGTTCTTC.

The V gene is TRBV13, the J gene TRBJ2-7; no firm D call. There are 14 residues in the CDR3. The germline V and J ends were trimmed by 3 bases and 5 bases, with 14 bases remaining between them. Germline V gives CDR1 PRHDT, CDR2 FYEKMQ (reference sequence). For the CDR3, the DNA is TGTGCCAGCAGCTTTAGTCGTTCGGGTAACGAGCAGTACTTC. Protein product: CASSFSRSGNEQYF.